Below, 6 T cell receptor beta chains from the same sample are listed, as sequenced in a study of spatial heterogeneity in lung cancer. TCRdb re-derived calls from the 5' RACE reads in MiXCR, one entry per CDR3 protein. The data hold approximately 82,000 distinct CDR3 sequences, with roughly 13% observed a single time. Time point here: sample taken at primary tumor resection. From tumor, nontumor lung or frozen PBMC, whole RNA was taken unsorted for sequencing. Specimen: PBMCs, collected at surgery. Receptor source: a male donor with early-stage non-small cell lung cancer.

This chain connects TRBV7-9 to TRBJ2-7, with 7 bases fitting TRBD1. The CDR3 length is 13 residues. Unmatched junction bases numbered 8, after V lost 5 bases and J lost 7 bases. Germline assignment: CDR1 SEHNR and CDR2 FQNEAQ (reference sequence). CDR3 loop: CASSHPTGPEQYF. CDR3 in DNA: TGTGCCAGCAGCCATCCGACAGGGCCTGAGCAGTACTTC.

This clonotype came up a few times. The J gene is TRBJ1-1, the V gene TRBV2; D gene ambiguous. The CDR3 contains 13 residues. Trimming removed 6 bases from V and 1 base from J, with 9 bases in between. Per the germline V gene, CDR1 is SNHLY and CDR2 is FYNNEI. This CDR3 is CASRKEGNTEAFF. In DNA, the CDR3 is TGTGCCAGCAGGAAGGAGGGGAACACTGAAGCTTTCTTT. Filled out from reference TRBV2 and TRBJ1-1, the complete variable domain reads EPEVTQTPSHQVTQMGQEVILRCVPISNHLYFYWYRQILGQKVEFLVSFYNNEISEKSEIFDDQFSVERPDGSNFTLKIRSTKLEDSAMYFCASRKEGNTEAFFGQGTRLTVV.

In this sample, this clonotype turned up many times. CDR3 bases: TGTGCCAGCACCATCCCATCTACCCGCGATACGCAGTATTTT. Amino acid sequence: CASTIPSTRDTQYF. The chain carries TRBV6-2 or TRBV6-3 and TRBJ2-3; D gene ambiguous. Per the germline V gene, CDR1 is MNHEY and CDR2 is SVGEGT. This CDR3 is 14 amino acids long. Trimming took 7 bases from V and 6 from J, leaving 17 bases between them.

A note on this clonotype: The junction departs from germline at one end; a sequencing error may be responsible. V usage is TRBV10-3 and J usage is TRBJ1-5; TRBD1 might be the D (6 bases). The germline CDR1 and CDR2 sequences are ENHRY and SYGVKD. The length of the CDR3 is 13 residues. CDR3 amino acids: CATGAREGQPQNF. The CDR3, as DNA: TGTGCCACGGGGGCTCGTGAAGGGCAGCCCCAGAATTTT.

This clonotype was observed a handful of times. The rearrangement links TRBV2 to TRBJ2-3, with 8 bases fitting TRBD1. CDR3 length: 16 amino acids. Trimming cost V 1 base and J 0 bases; bases outside gene matches: 3. Germline CDR1 is SNHLY and CDR2 is FYNNEI. The CDR3 loop reads CASSEGQGTSTDTQYF. The CDR3 bases are TGTGCCAGCAGTGAAGGACAGGGGACGAGCACAGATACGCAGTATTTT.

This clonotype was seen a few times. This chain connects TRBV7-9 to TRBJ1-1; D remains unclear. V was shortened by 4 bases and J by 8 bases, with 8 bases between the two germline ends. This CDR3 comprises 11 residues. Germline lookup yields CDR1 SEHNR and CDR2 FQNEAQ (reference sequence). The CDR3 DNA is TGTGCCAGCAGCTCCCGGGTCGAAGCTTTCTTT. Its translation is CASSSRVEAFF.